The clone carrying this T cell receptor beta chain was recorded many times. This CDR3 is built from 12 residues. The V gene's germline CDR1 is KGHSH and CDR2 LQKENI. V lost 2 bases and J 6 bases, leaving 5 bases between the germline ends. The source of the sample is a study of blood T cells in healthy people across ages. The use of a sample-barcoded 5' primer and a J-beta primer mix characterized a second PCR of about 7 to 12 cycles. TCRdb itself ran the 5' RACE reads through MiXCR, one entry per CDR3 protein. The data contain roughly 1,700,000 distinct CDR3 sequences, 28% of them singletons. The V call is TRBV18, the J call TRBJ2-1; D ambiguous. The material sequenced was blood. The receptor was derived from a woman in her thirties in good health. The CDR3 loop reads CASSPAPNEQFF. As DNA, the CDR3 is TGTGCCAGCTCACCAGCCCCCAATGAGCAGTTCTTC.